This T cell receptor beta chain was captured by sequencing in a study of T cells after yellow fever vaccination. Notes on the study in general: Few clonotypes appeared in both CD4 and CD8 compartments. Contamination by abundant bulk-population clonotypes could be present in FACS-sorted repertoires.

Comment on this clonotype: The antigen remains unidentified.

Template-switching 5'RACE yielded the TCR cDNA; a universal primer site and UMIs were added in the process. TCRdb re-called the 5' RACE reads with MiXCR, one entry per CDR3 protein. The table has 500,000 to 650,000 distinct CDR3 sequences, 9% to 15% seen once; the top ten hold under 15%. Germline loops: CDR1 DFQATT, CDR2 SNEGSKA (reference sequence). There are 16 residues in the CDR3. V dropped 4 bases and J dropped 3; count of bases not matched to a gene: 9. The material was PBMCs, obtained on the day of the yellow fever booster vaccination. This chain connects TRBV20-1 to TRBJ2-4; TRBD2 aligns across 10 bases. The sequence was collected from a man aged 30 to 39 who received the YFV17D yellow fever vaccine. The CDR3 reads CSATNLAGVDKNIQYF. The CDR3 region has the DNA TGCAGTGCTACTAACCTAGCGGGAGTTGACAAAAACATTCAGTACTTC.